The entry that follows covers one T cell receptor beta chain sequence. Its specificity is unknown. The sample comes from a study of shared clonotypes between healthy human individuals. Study observations and caveats: An expected dependence of interdonor clonotype sharing on sequencing depth was noted.

The run depth of the assay was deep. Sequencing of unsorted PBMC DNA was carried out using ten immunoSEQ deep assay plates. Assay used: immunoSEQ multiplex PCR; TCRdb lists only in-frame clones, some missing. The sample lists 450,000 to 500,000 clones, approximately 82% seen once, with around 12% in the top ten. J was trimmed by 3 bases and V by 6 bases; bases with no gene match: 7. The CDR3 is 14 amino acids. The germline gives CDR1 MNHEY, CDR2 SVGAGI. The TCR sequence derives from a middle-aged woman in good health. Some clones in this sample may be carry-over from other donors' samples. The chain has TRBV6-5 and TRBJ1-1; 7 bases agree with TRBD1. The sample consisted of PBMCs. CDR3 sequence: CASSPTGADTEAFF. The DNA of the CDR3 is TGTGCCAGCAGCCCTACAGGGGCTGACACTGAAGCTTTCTTT.